The rows below give T cell receptor beta chains drawn from one sample of a study of blood T cell repertoires in COVID-19. Produced via immunoSEQ multiplex PCR; TCRdb's table is partial and in-frame only. The sample consists of over 120,000 clones, 80% of them appearing once. The specimen was peripheral blood. The receptors come from a man between 65 and 85 years old who had recovered from COVID-19. Both conserved end residues are trimmed from each CDR3. The D gene is left open where the match is weak.

D gene: TRBD1
V gene: TRBV5-6
CDR3 protein: ASSSQGAAMNTEAF

D gene: .
V gene: TRBV2
CDR3 protein: ASRYTGAGREKLF

D gene: TRBD2
V gene: TRBV29-1
CDR3 protein: SVEGLAGSYNEQF

D gene: .
V gene: TRBV5-6
CDR3 protein: ASSLPGGTYGYT

D gene: TRBD2
V gene: TRBV10-3
CDR3 protein: AISSTSGSGYEQY

D gene: TRBD2
V gene: TRBV5-1
CDR3 protein: ASSSVAGGPLNEQF

D gene: TRBD2
V gene: TRBV7-2
CDR3 protein: ASSLTSLDTQY

D gene: .
V gene: TRBV14
CDR3 protein: ASSLGTTKGDEQF

D gene: TRBD1
V gene: TRBV5-1
CDR3 protein: ASKGDRELNTGELF

D gene: TRBD2
V gene: TRBV12-5
CDR3 protein: ASGLVVGGGASGGEQF

D gene: TRBD2
V gene: TRBV19
CDR3 protein: ASSIRAGGYYNEQF

D gene: .
V gene: TRBV3-1/TRBV3-2
CDR3 protein: ASQTGSGNTIY

D gene: TRBD2
V gene: TRBV6-6
CDR3 protein: ASLSGSGTGELF

D gene: .
V gene: TRBV5-1
CDR3 protein: ASSSTGRPEDAF

D gene: TRBD1
V gene: TRBV24-1
CDR3 protein: ATRDRDSYEQY

D gene: TRBD1
V gene: TRBV5-1
CDR3 protein: ASSLASTGVGNIQY

D gene: TRBD1
V gene: TRBV18
CDR3 protein: ASSRDRQETQY

D gene: .
V gene: TRBV7-9
CDR3 protein: ASSLVTTANTGELF

D gene: .
V gene: TRBV27
CDR3 protein: ASSSSRTGDAF

D gene: .
V gene: TRBV18
CDR3 protein: ASSPQQGIDNYGYT

D gene: .
V gene: TRBV29-1
CDR3 protein: SVDGREVDTQY

D gene: .
V gene: TRBV19
CDR3 protein: ASSPSGSNYNEQF

D gene: TRBD2
V gene: TRBV5-1
CDR3 protein: ASSAGTSGFYEQY

D gene: TRBD2
V gene: TRBV6-5
CDR3 protein: ASSTGTSGSNEQF

D gene: .
V gene: TRBV9
CDR3 protein: ASSVGGVDPSYNEQF

D gene: .
V gene: TRBV7-2
CDR3 protein: ASSPDYLSTDTQY

D gene: TRBD1
V gene: TRBV15
CDR3 protein: ATSRNRGTNEKLF

D gene: .
V gene: TRBV27
CDR3 protein: ASSDRYSNQPQH

D gene: TRBD2
V gene: TRBV19
CDR3 protein: ASTLAGDGANVLT

D gene: TRBD1
V gene: TRBV7-9
CDR3 protein: ASSWGQGLDNEQF

D gene: .
V gene: TRBV11-3
CDR3 protein: ASSFGQTTEAF

D gene: .
V gene: TRBV29-1
CDR3 protein: SVEDGGAQH

D gene: .
V gene: TRBV7-9
CDR3 protein: ASSLEGDITSYEQY

D gene: .
V gene: TRBV5-8
CDR3 protein: ASSMDTNTEAF

D gene: TRBD2
V gene: TRBV9
CDR3 protein: ASTSPGTSGRLTGELF

D gene: TRBD2
V gene: TRBV2
CDR3 protein: ASRAGLAGGQY

D gene: TRBD2
V gene: TRBV15
CDR3 protein: ATSRGSSGSTDTQY

D gene: TRBD2
V gene: TRBV4-1
CDR3 protein: ASSQRLAGGKSYEQY

D gene: .
V gene: TRBV30
CDR3 protein: AWTANYVQGDTQY

D gene: .
V gene: TRBV10-3
CDR3 protein: ATGPDISYNEQF

D gene: .
V gene: TRBV5-1
CDR3 protein: ASSTVPSSYEQY

D gene: .
V gene: TRBV6-5
CDR3 protein: ASRKAAASYEQY

D gene: .
V gene: TRBV20-1
CDR3 protein: SASQGTGRVTEAF

D gene: TRBD2
V gene: TRBV12-5
CDR3 protein: ASGSTSGQETQY

D gene: TRBD2
V gene: TRBV27
CDR3 protein: ASSLSGTRSHGELF

D gene: .
V gene: TRBV20-1
CDR3 protein: SARDERAF

D gene: .
V gene: TRBV5-1
CDR3 protein: ASSLTVNTEAF

D gene: TRBD1
V gene: TRBV25-1
CDR3 protein: ASSVGGRNGYT

D gene: TRBD2
V gene: TRBV6-1
CDR3 protein: ASSEAYSGGFSYEQY

D gene: .
V gene: TRBV18
CDR3 protein: ASSPTNYNEQF

D gene: TRBD1
V gene: TRBV18
CDR3 protein: ASSAPGGLGNEQF

D gene: .
V gene: TRBV4-1
CDR3 protein: ASSAIESAGNTIY

D gene: TRBD2
V gene: TRBV19
CDR3 protein: ASSRTSGYTGELF

D gene: .
V gene: TRBV25-1
CDR3 protein: ASSEYQGGREQF

D gene: .
V gene: TRBV7-8
CDR3 protein: ASSSIAHSYEQY